The 25 T cell receptor beta chains given below trace back to one sample, sequenced in a study of early T cells in non-severe SARS-CoV-2 infection. TCRdb itself ran the 5' RACE reads through MiXCR, one entry per CDR3 protein. The table records about 60,000 distinct CDR3 sequences, under 15% of them present only once. The sequenced material came from whole blood. These receptors originate from an adult who was a healthcare worker with PCR-confirmed SARS-CoV-2 infection or an uninfected control (not recorded which).

This clonotype was counted at least ten times. The chain links TRBV6-6 to TRBJ1-3; no definite D call. With 5 bases removed from V and 4 bases from J, the gap between germline ends came to 9 bases. This CDR3 contains 13 residues. Germline V lookup: CDR1 MNHNY, CDR2 SVGAGI (reference sequence). The CDR3 protein is CASSPTGGNTIYF. CDR3 DNA sequence: TGTGCCAGCAGTCCAACGGGGGGAAACACCATATATTTT.

This clonotype was found a few times. The CDR3 region has the DNA TGCAGTGCTAGGGTAGCGGGGGAGCATGAGCAGTTCTTC. It encodes CSARVAGEHEQFF. This rearrangement joins TRBV20-1 to TRBJ2-1; 9 nucleotides line up with TRBD2. V shed 3 bases, J shed 8 bases, and the junction held 5 bases outside the gene matches. Germline CDR1 is DFQATT and CDR2 is SNEGSKA (reference sequence). CDR3 length: 13 amino acids.

This rearrangement joins TRBV10-2 to TRBJ1-2; D unresolved. Germline CDR1 reads WSHSY; CDR2 reads SAAADI. Deletions cut 3 bases from V and 2 bases from J, with 7 bases between. The CDR3 is 13 amino acids. CDR3 DNA: TGCGCCAGCAGTGACACCTCGAACTATGGCTACACCTTC. This gives the protein CASSDTSNYGYTF.

This clonotype was seen a handful of times. This chain uses TRBV28 with TRBJ2-1; 8 positions agree with TRBD2. CDR1 is MDHEN, CDR2 SYDVKM, per germline. V trimming: 2 bases; J trimming: 7 bases; junction bases outside the gene matches: 4. The CDR3 loop spans 14 amino acids. The CDR3 spells CASSLTLAGNEQFF. As DNA, the CDR3 is TGTGCCAGCAGTTTAACGCTAGCGGGTAATGAGCAGTTCTTC.

This clonotype came up many times. V and J are TRBV18 and TRBJ2-1; D uncertain. The germline gives CDR1 KGHSH, CDR2 LQKENI. The length of the CDR3 is 14 residues. V was trimmed by 6 bases and J by 6 bases, leaving 15 bases between them. The CDR3 reads CASSPHPPPNEQFF. For the CDR3, the DNA is TGTGCCAGCTCCCCCCACCCACCGCCCAATGAGCAGTTCTTC.

The rearrangement links TRBV2 to TRBJ1-6; D gene ambiguous. CDR3 size: 16 residues. CDR1 and CDR2 from the germline V gene are SNHLY and FYNNEI. Trimming pared 8 bases from V and 7 bases from J, leaving 21 bases between. CDR3 residues: CASGRFQTAPNSPLHF. The DNA for the CDR3 is TGTGCCAGCGGCCGTTTTCAGACGGCCCCCAATTCACCCCTCCACTTT. Full variable domain (missing parts from reference TRBV2 and TRBJ1-6): EPEVTQTPSHQVTQMGQEVILRCVPISNHLYFYWYRQILGQKVEFLVSFYNNEISEKSEIFDDQFSVERPDGSNFTLKIRSTKLEDSAMYFCASGRFQTAPNSPLHFGNGTRLTVT.

The chain uses TRBV7-2 and TRBJ2-7; D gene unclear. CDR1 SGHTA and CDR2 FQGNSA come from the germline V gene. This CDR3 contains 15 residues. V shed 5 bases and J shed 3 bases, with 17 bases lying between them. The CDR3 protein is CASSPSFSRHYEQYF. The DNA of the CDR3 is TGTGCCAGCAGCCCCAGTTTTAGCAGACACTACGAGCAGTACTTC.

This clonotype was observed a handful of times. This rearrangement joins TRBV6-5 to TRBJ2-7; TRBD2 matches 7 bases. The V segment lost 4 bases and the J segment 0 bases; nucleotides outside the gene matches: 6. Germline CDR1 and CDR2: MNHEY and SVGAGI. CDR3 size: 15 residues. Here the CDR3 reads CASSSITSDSYEQYF. For the CDR3, the DNA is TGTGCCAGCAGTTCTATTACTAGCGACTCCTACGAGCAGTACTTC.

The chain has TRBV7-6 and TRBJ2-1; tentative D call: TRBD2 (5 bases). Germline lookup yields CDR1 SGHVS and CDR2 FNYEAQ. This CDR3 has 15 residues. Trimming took off 1 base at V and 6 bases at J, with 13 bases between the two ends. In DNA, the CDR3 is TGTGCCAGCAGCTTAGGAGGGCTATCGGGCAATGAGCAGTTCTTC. It codes for CASSLGGLSGNEQFF.

This clonotype was counted a few times. The gene calls are TRBV5-1 and TRBJ1-1, with 8 bases lining up with TRBD1. The CDR3 runs to 15 residues. The V gene end was trimmed by 2 bases and the J gene end by 11 bases; junction bases not matched to a gene: 14. Germline lookup yields CDR1 SGHRS and CDR2 YFSETQ. The CDR3 DNA is TGCGCCAGCAGCTTAGACTCCGGGACAGGCCTCTATGCTTTCTTT. It yields the protein CASSLDSGTGLYAFF. Supplemented by reference TRBV5-1 and TRBJ1-1, the full variable domain reads KAGVTQTPRYLIKTRGQQVTLSCSPISGHRSVSWYQQTPGQGLQFLFEYFSETQRNKGNFPGRFSGRQFSNSRSEMNVSTLELGDSALYLCASSLDSGTGLYAFFGQGTRLTVV.

At least ten counts were recorded for this clonotype. The genes are TRBV29-1 and TRBJ2-7; D not certain. The CDR3 sequence is 12 residues long. Trimming stripped 5 bases from V and 1 base from J, with 9 bases between. Per germline, CDR1 SQVTM and CDR2 ANQGSEA. The CDR3, as DNA: TGCAGCGTTAGTTACGAGTCCTACGAGCAGTACTTC. It is translated as CSVSYESYEQYF.

This clonotype was seen many times. V usage is TRBV12-3 or TRBV12-4 and J usage is TRBJ2-3; a weak D match, TRBD2 (6 bases). The CDR3 has 17 amino acids. Trimming shortened V by 6 bases and J by 0 bases, and 19 bases separated the two germline ends. For the CDR3, the DNA is TGTGCCAGCAGCCTGAACGAGGCTAGCGTGAGCACAGATACGCAGTATTTT. This sequence encodes CASSLNEASVSTDTQYF.

The sample holds many counts of this clonotype. The chain links TRBV10-1 to TRBJ2-1; 9 bases are a match to TRBD1. The CDR3 totals 14 residues. Unmatched junction bases numbered 6, after V lost 5 bases and J lost 7 bases. Germline CDR1 WNHNN, CDR2 SYGVQD (reference sequence). The DNA of the CDR3 is TGCGCCAGCAGTACAGGGGGCTTTTCGAATGAGCAGTTCTTC. Protein product: CASSTGGFSNEQFF.

The chain combines TRBV20-1 with TRBJ1-3, with a tentative D call TRBD1 (5 bases). V lost 0 bases and J 4 bases, leaving 10 bases between the germline ends. CDR3 length: 14 residues. The germline V gene encodes CDR1 DFQATT and CDR2 SNEGSKA (reference sequence). The CDR3 reads CSARDRQKGNTIYF. The CDR3 region has the DNA TGCAGTGCTAGAGATAGACAGAAAGGAAACACCATATATTTT.

For this clonotype: This may stem from a read error, because a much larger clone lies one nucleotide away. The J gene is TRBJ2-7, the V gene TRBV7-9; D call uncertain. The CDR3 sequence is 14 residues long. With 0 bases removed from V and 2 bases from J, the gap between germline ends came to 8 bases. The germline CDR1 and CDR2 sequences are SEHNR and FQNEAQ (reference sequence). CDR3 residues: CASSLAHGPYEQYF. In DNA form, the CDR3 reads TGTGCCAGCAGCTTAGCGCACGGACCCTACGAGCAGTACTTC.

V gene TRBV5-6 combines with J gene TRBJ2-1, with D hard to call. The CDR3 length is 12 residues. V gave up 0 bases and J gave up 10 bases, with 8 bases separating them. The V gene's germline CDR1 is SGHDT and CDR2 YYEEEE. CDR3 in amino acids: CASSLGSWEQFF. In DNA form, the CDR3 reads TGTGCCAGCAGCTTGGGGTCGTGGGAGCAGTTCTTC.

The J gene is TRBJ1-1, the V gene TRBV12-3 or TRBV12-4; 8 bases are shared with TRBD1. The ends lost 6 bases at V and 10 bases at J; junction bases unmatched: 4. The CDR3 covers 11 residues. This CDR3 reads CASSLTGVAFF. In nucleotides, the CDR3 is TGTGCCAGCAGCTTGACAGGGGTAGCTTTCTTT.

This clonotype has just one count. A clone one base away is much larger, so this may be a read error. The chain uses TRBV29-1 and TRBJ2-3; D unresolved. Germline-derived CDR1 and CDR2 are SQVTM and ANQGSEA. The CDR3 totals 12 residues. This CDR3 is CSAEKGTDTQYF. The DNA of the CDR3 is TGCAGCGCTGAAAAGGGAACAGATACGCAGTATTTT.

In this sample, this clonotype turned up a few times. J is TRBJ1-1 and V is TRBV20-1; 7 bases agree with TRBD1. V was pared by 3 bases and J by 7 bases, with 8 bases of the junction left unmatched. The CDR3 spans 13 residues. The germline CDR1 and CDR2 sequences are DFQATT and SNEGSKA (reference sequence). CDR3: CSARDRTKGEAFF. CDR3 in DNA: TGCAGTGCTAGGGACAGGACCAAGGGTGAAGCTTTCTTT.

This clonotype was counted at least ten times. This sequence joins TRBV13 and TRBJ1-5; the D gene is possibly TRBD1 (6 bases). The ends were cut back, 5 bases at V and 7 bases at J, with 12 bases in the middle. The CDR3 has 13 residues. The germline CDR1 and CDR2 sequences are PRHDT and FYEKMQ (reference sequence). The CDR3 protein is CASSETGRQPQHF. The CDR3 DNA reads as TGTGCCAGCAGCGAAACAGGGCGGCAGCCCCAGCATTTT.

This chain connects TRBV7-9 to TRBJ1-5, with a tentative D call TRBD1 (5 bases). V shed 5 bases and J shed 7 bases, with 12 bases lying between them. The CDR3 consists of 13 residues. CDR1 and CDR2 from the germline V gene are SEHNR and FQNEAQ (reference sequence). CDR3 sequence reads: CASSPGPGQPQHF. The CDR3 nucleotides read TGTGCCAGCAGCCCAGGGCCGGGACAGCCCCAGCATTTT.

As for this clonotype: A read error may explain this, as a much larger clone is one base away. V and J are TRBV7-6 and TRBJ2-1, with D uncertain. The CDR3 totals 17 residues. CDR1 is SGHVS and CDR2 is FNYEAQ in the germline V gene. V lost 2 bases, J lost 0 bases, and 14 bases lay in between. Here the CDR3 reads CASSLTWAYSSYNEQFF. CDR3 sequence (DNA): TGTGCCAGCAGCTTAACATGGGCCTATAGCTCCTACAATGAGCAGTTCTTC.

This clonotype was detected many times. Here the CDR3 reads CSARDLRGGYQETQYF. CDR3 sequence (DNA): TGCAGTGCTAGAGATCTTCGGGGGGGATACCAAGAGACCCAGTACTTC. The V call is TRBV20-1, the J call TRBJ2-5; 8 bases are a match to TRBD2. CDR1 is DFQATT and CDR2 is SNEGSKA in the germline V gene (reference sequence). The V and J ends lost 0 bases and 0 bases, in that order; junction bases with no gene match: 6. The CDR3 extends over 16 amino acids.

This clonotype has a handful of counts. CDR3 amino acids: CSAGEFDSPLHF. CDR3 sequence (DNA): TGCAGTGCTGGGGAGTTTGATTCACCCCTCCACTTT. The rearrangement uses TRBV20-1 and TRBJ1-6; D gene uncertain. The ends were cut back, 5 bases at V and 8 bases at J, with 10 bases in the middle. This CDR3 is 12 amino acids long. Germline V CDR1 and CDR2: DFQATT, SNEGSKA (reference sequence).

This clonotype was counted ten times or more. The rearrangement uses TRBV4-1 and TRBJ2-7, with 12 nucleotides matching TRBD2. This CDR3 is 18 amino acids long. The germline gives CDR1 MGHRA, CDR2 YSYEKL. J was trimmed by 3 bases and V by 4 bases; bases with no gene match: 13. The CDR3 region is CASSPSPLAGGLNYEQYF. The DNA of the CDR3 is TGCGCCAGCAGCCCTAGCCCCCTAGCGGGAGGGCTCAACTACGAGCAGTACTTC.